Following are 4 T cell receptor beta chains from one sample sequenced in a study of shared clonotypes between healthy human individuals. Assay used: immunoSEQ multiplex PCR; TCRdb lists only in-frame clones, some missing. The sample includes about 2.3 million clones, approximately 95% seen only once; the top ten take 0.39%. The sample comprised naive CD4+ T cells from PBMCs. Subset described: CD45RA+ positively selected. Receptors originate from a man aged 18 to 30 in good health. Some clones in this sample may be carry-over from other donors' samples.

This chain joins TRBV5-1 and TRBJ2-3; tentatively, D is TRBD2 (6 bases). V shed 0 bases and J shed 2 bases, with 13 bases lying between them. The germline gives CDR1 SGHRS, CDR2 YFSETQ. This CDR3 comprises 16 residues. In DNA form, the CDR3 reads TGCGCCAGCAGCTTGGGGTTAGCGGTAGCCACAGATACGCAGTATTTT. Translated: CASSLGLAVATDTQYF.

This sequence joins TRBV5-1 and TRBJ2-3; 7 bases align to TRBD2. The CDR3 consists of 15 residues. The V gene's germline CDR1 is SGHRS and CDR2 YFSETQ. The ends lost 0 bases at V and 8 bases at J; junction bases unmatched: 9. CDR3 bases: TGCGCCAGCAGCTTGGCGGTGGGAGGGCGATCTACGCAGTATTTT. Encoded protein: CASSLAVGGRSTQYF. The full variable domain, rest sourced from reference TRBV5-1 and TRBJ2-3, is KAGVTQTPRYLIKTRGQQVTLSCSPISGHRSVSWYQQTPGQGLQFLFEYFSETQRNKGNFPGRFSGRQFSNSRSEMNVSTLELGDSALYLCASSLAVGGRSTQYFGPGTRLTVL.

This chain joins TRBV9 and TRBJ2-3, with TRBD2 matching over 11 bases. Germline assignment: CDR1 SGDLS and CDR2 YYNGEE. The CDR3 runs to 20 residues. V lost 4 bases, J lost 0 bases, and 16 bases stayed unmatched. The CDR3 bases are TGTGCCAGCAGCATCCGAGGGGTTAGCGGGAGGGCCGATAGCACAGATACGCAGTATTTT. Encoded protein: CASSIRGVSGRADSTDTQYF.

The CDR3 loop reads CACRRDGNQPQHF. The CDR3, as DNA: TGTGCCTGCCGGCGGGACGGTAATCAGCCCCAGCATTTT. The chain uses TRBV6-1 and TRBJ1-5, with D possibly TRBD1 on 5 matching bases. V was pared by 11 bases and J by 4 bases, with 15 bases between. The CDR3 totals 13 residues. CDR1 is MNHNS and CDR2 is SASEGT in the germline V gene.